Shown below are 10 T cell receptor beta chains from a single sample sequenced in a study of blood T cell repertoires in COVID-19. Libraries were prepared by immunoSEQ multiplex PCR; TCRdb keeps only in-frame clonotypes and omits some of them. This table has approximately 460,000 clones, roughly 87% appearing once. The sample consisted of peripheral blood. All receptors derive from a man younger than 35 with COVID-19, enrolled during active disease.

This chain links TRBV27 with TRBJ2-6; the match to TRBD1 covers 8 bases. The CDR3 is made up of 17 amino acids. Per the germline V gene, CDR1 is MNHEY and CDR2 is SMNVEV (reference sequence). Trimming took 6 bases from V and 0 from J; bases not matched to a gene: 7. DNA of the CDR3: TGTGCCAGCAGACGACAGGGGCCCTTCTCTGGGGCCAACGTCCTGACTTTC. Translating gives CASRRQGPFSGANVLTF. The variable domain in full, completed from reference TRBV27 and TRBJ2-6, reads EAQVTQNPRYLITVTGKKLTVTCSQNMNHEYMSWYRQDPGLGLRQIYYSMNVEVTDKGDVPEGYKVSRKEKRNFPLILESPSPNQTSLYFCASRRQGPFSGANVLTFGAGSRLTVL.

The chain links TRBV2 to TRBJ1-5, with D maybe TRBD1 (5 bases). With 5 bases removed from V and 8 bases from J, the gap between germline ends came to 13 bases. This CDR3 comprises 13 residues. Germline assignment: CDR1 SNHLY and CDR2 FYNNEI. The CDR3 nucleotides read TGTGCCAGCAGTATAAGGGACTGGGAGCCCCAGCATTTT. Encoded protein: CASSIRDWEPQHF.

This chain connects TRBV3-1 (or the pseudogene TRBV3-2) to TRBJ2-5, with 10 bases fitting TRBD2. In germline, CDR1 is LGHDT, CDR2 YNNKEL (reference sequence). The CDR3 runs 17 residues. After removal of 0 bases from V and 2 bases from J, the junction contained 6 bases not matched to a gene. The chain's CDR3 is CASSQDWLAGVQETQYF. CDR3 DNA sequence: TGTGCCAGCAGCCAAGATTGGCTAGCGGGGGTACAAGAGACCCAGTACTTC.

The V and J genes are TRBV6-5 and TRBJ2-3; no clear D gene. Germline loops: CDR1 MNHEY, CDR2 SVGAGI. The V gene lost 2 bases and the J gene lost 2 bases, with 14 bases spanning the gap. The CDR3 has 16 amino acids. Here the CDR3 DNA reads TGTGCCAGCAGTTACCAGGCAGGCGATACCACAGATACGCAGTATTTT. It specifies CASSYQAGDTTDTQYF.

This clone has a handful of counts. The chain recombines TRBV3-1 (or the pseudogene TRBV3-2) with TRBJ1-2; D not resolved. Germline loops: CDR1 LGHDT, CDR2 YNNKEL (reference sequence). The CDR3 totals 14 residues. Trimming cost V 2 bases and J 1 base, with 8 bases left between them. CDR3 sequence reads: CASSQRGLNYGYTF. The CDR3 nucleotides are TGTGCCAGCAGCCAAAGAGGGCTTAACTATGGCTACACCTTC.

The chain links TRBV4-1 to TRBJ2-7, with 8 positions matching TRBD1. V gave up 4 bases and J gave up 3 bases; unmatched junction bases: 2. The length of the CDR3 is 13 residues. The germline CDR1 and CDR2 sequences are MGHRA and YSYEKL. CDR3 residues: CASSRTGYYEQYF. The CDR3 nucleotides are TGCGCCAGCAGCCGGACAGGGTACTACGAGCAGTACTTC.

The chain links TRBV5-1 to TRBJ2-7; a possible D gene is TRBD1 (5 bases). This CDR3 region has 14 residues. Germline V gene lookup returns CDR1 SGHRS and CDR2 YFSETQ. The V end lost 2 bases, the J end lost 3 bases, and 12 bases lay between the germline ends. This CDR3 reads CASSFMDKIYEQYF. For the CDR3, the DNA is TGCGCCAGCAGCTTTATGGACAAAATCTACGAGCAGTACTTC.

The chain joins TRBV10-3 to TRBJ1-3; 9 bases agree with TRBD1. Germline CDR1 and CDR2: ENHRY and SYGVKD. The J segment lost 1 base and the V segment lost 4 bases, leaving 5 bases of the junction unmatched. The CDR3 extends over 16 amino acids. In DNA, the CDR3 is TGTGCCATCAGTGGATGGGGACAGGGTTCTGGAAACACCATATATTTT. Residues: CAISGWGQGSGNTIYF.

The table lists this clone with a few counts. The gene calls are TRBV20-1 and TRBJ1-3, with TRBD1 identical over 9 bases. The CDR3 covers 18 residues. CDR1 and CDR2 (germline): DFQATT, SNEGSKA (reference sequence). After removal of 3 bases from V and 1 base from J, the junction contained 13 bases not matched to a gene. The CDR3 nucleotides are TGCAGTGCTAGTCCGGGACAGGGTTGGCGGGGATCTGGAAACACCATATATTTT. Encoded protein: CSASPGQGWRGSGNTIYF.

This chain uses TRBV5-1 with TRBJ2-2; 9 bases match TRBD2. Trimming took 1 base from V and 3 from J; bases not matched to a gene: 10. Per germline, CDR1 SGHRS and CDR2 YFSETQ. CDR3 length: 18 amino acids. This chain's CDR3 is CASSLKLGQRGDTGELFF. CDR3 in DNA: TGCGCCAGCAGCTTGAAATTAGGCCAGCGGGGGGACACCGGGGAGCTGTTTTTT.